Listed here is a single T cell receptor beta chain. Sequencing was performed with immunoSEQ multiplex PCR; in TCRdb, only in-frame clones are kept and a portion is missing. The table lists roughly 70,000 clones, about nine tenths of them singletons, with approximately 1.5% in the top ten. The germline V gene has CDR1 SGHTA and CDR2 FQGNSA. Trimming pared 3 bases from V and 7 bases from J, leaving 13 bases between. The CDR3 totals 13 residues. This record comes from a study of T cell changes during pregnancy in multiple sclerosis. The sequences come from peripheral blood, collected in the third trimester of pregnancy. This sequence originates from a female donor with multiple sclerosis, enrolled in a pregnancy study. The chain recombines TRBV7-2 with TRBJ2-7, with D maybe TRBD2 (6 bases). CDR3 in amino acids: CASSLNGGQEQYF. As DNA, the CDR3 is TGTGCCAGCAGCTTGAACGGGGGTCAAGAGCAGTACTTC.